A selection of T cell receptor beta chains follows, all from one sample in a study of cytomegalovirus exposure and HLA in healthy donors. TCRdb's table, derived via immunoSEQ multiplex PCR, lists solely in-frame clones and lacks some. The sample contains fewer than 150,000 clones, approximately 80% of which appear only once. Sequencing was done on a sample of PBMCs. Receptors were obtained from a male donor in good health and CMV-seronegative. CDR3s leave out the opening cysteine and the closing phenylalanine or tryptophan. Fields, in order: clone size, V gene, J gene, CDR3 protein. Rows may omit the clone size; those that give it use once, few, many or a size class.

clone size: few
V gene: TRBV9
J gene: TRBJ2-2
CDR3 protein: ASRGGANTGELF

clone size: NA
V gene: TRBV18
J gene: TRBJ1-4
CDR3 protein: ASSPMQGGEKLF

clone size: NA
V gene: TRBV7-6
J gene: TRBJ1-4
CDR3 protein: ASSSGTDNEKLF

clone size: NA
V gene: TRBV9
J gene: TRBJ1-5
CDR3 protein: ASGAGTASNQPQH

clone size: NA
V gene: TRBV7-9
J gene: TRBJ2-2
CDR3 protein: ASPPRQGLTGELF

clone size: NA
V gene: TRBV7-8
J gene: TRBJ1-2
CDR3 protein: ASSQARQSANYGYT

clone size: NA
V gene: TRBV5-4
J gene: TRBJ2-2
CDR3 protein: ASSLGQENTGELF

clone size: medium-sized
V gene: TRBV11-2
J gene: TRBJ2-7
CDR3 protein: ASSSDYPSSYEQY

clone size: NA
V gene: TRBV27
J gene: TRBJ2-7
CDR3 protein: ASRGGQGISYEQY

clone size: NA
V gene: TRBV5-6
J gene: TRBJ1-2
CDR3 protein: ASSSLRDRERSGYT

clone size: NA
V gene: TRBV5-6
J gene: TRBJ2-7
CDR3 protein: ASSLGADLYEQY